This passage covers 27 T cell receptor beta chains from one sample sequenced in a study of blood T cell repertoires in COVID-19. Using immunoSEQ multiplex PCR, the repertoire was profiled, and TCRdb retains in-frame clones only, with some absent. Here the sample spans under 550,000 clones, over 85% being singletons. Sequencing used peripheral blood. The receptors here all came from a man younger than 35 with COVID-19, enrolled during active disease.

The DNA of the CDR3 is TGTGCCAGCAGTTCATCTTCGCCAGGGGGCCATGAGCAGTTCTTC. Protein sequence: CASSSSSPGGHEQFF. The rearrangement links TRBV6-5 to TRBJ2-1; 8 nucleotides line up with TRBD1. Germline V gene sequence: CDR1 MNHEY, CDR2 SVGAGI. This CDR3 is 15 amino acids long. J gave up 8 bases and V 4 bases, and 10 bases lay outside the gene matches.

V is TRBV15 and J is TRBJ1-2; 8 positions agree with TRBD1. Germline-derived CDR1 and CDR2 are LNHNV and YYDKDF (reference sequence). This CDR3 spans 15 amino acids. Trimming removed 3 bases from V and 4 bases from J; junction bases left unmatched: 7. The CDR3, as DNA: TGTGCCACCAGCAGGAATGCGGGACAGGCCTATGGCTACACCTTC. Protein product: CATSRNAGQAYGYTF.

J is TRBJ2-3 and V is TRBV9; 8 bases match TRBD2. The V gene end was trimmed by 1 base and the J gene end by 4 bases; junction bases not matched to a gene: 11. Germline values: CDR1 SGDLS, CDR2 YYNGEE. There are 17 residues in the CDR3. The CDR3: CASSVSPGTRGPDTQYF. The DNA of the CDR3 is TGTGCCAGCAGCGTATCCCCCGGGACTAGGGGCCCAGATACGCAGTATTTT.

CDR3 sequence reads: CASSLIAGGYEQYF. The CDR3 DNA sequence: TGTGCCAGCAGCCTCATAGCGGGGGGCTACGAGCAGTACTTC. The gene calls are TRBV7-2 and TRBJ2-7; 10 bases are shared with TRBD2. Germline V gene lookup returns CDR1 SGHTA and CDR2 FQGNSA. CDR3 size: 14 residues. Trimming took 5 bases from V and 3 from J; bases not matched to a gene: 4.

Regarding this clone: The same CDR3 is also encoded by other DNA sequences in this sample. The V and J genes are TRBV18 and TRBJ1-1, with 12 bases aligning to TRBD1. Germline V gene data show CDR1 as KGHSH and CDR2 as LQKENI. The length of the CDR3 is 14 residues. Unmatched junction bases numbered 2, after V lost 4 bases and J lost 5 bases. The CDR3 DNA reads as TGTGCCAGCTCACTGGGACAGGGGGCAACTGAAGCTTTCTTT. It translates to CASSLGQGATEAFF.

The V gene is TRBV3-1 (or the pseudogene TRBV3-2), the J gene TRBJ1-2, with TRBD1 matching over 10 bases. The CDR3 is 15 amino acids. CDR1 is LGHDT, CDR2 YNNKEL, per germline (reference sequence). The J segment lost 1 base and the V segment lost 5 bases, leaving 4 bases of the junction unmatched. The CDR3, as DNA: TGTGCCAGCAGCTTAGGACAGGGGGTTAACTATGGCTACACCTTC. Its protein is CASSLGQGVNYGYTF.

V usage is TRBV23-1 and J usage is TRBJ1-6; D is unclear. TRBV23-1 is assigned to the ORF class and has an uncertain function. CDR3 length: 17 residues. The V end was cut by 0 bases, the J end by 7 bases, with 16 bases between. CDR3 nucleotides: TGCGCCAGCAGTCAATCGCCCAGCTCTGGCGGGAATTCACCCCTCCACTTT. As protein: CASSQSPSSGGNSPLHF.

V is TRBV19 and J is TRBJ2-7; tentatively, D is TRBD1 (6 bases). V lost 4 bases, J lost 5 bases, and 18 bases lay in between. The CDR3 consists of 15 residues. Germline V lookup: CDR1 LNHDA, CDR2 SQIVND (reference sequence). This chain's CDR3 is CASSNRQVTAHEQYF. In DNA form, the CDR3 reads TGTGCCAGTAGTAACCGACAGGTAACGGCCCACGAGCAGTACTTC.

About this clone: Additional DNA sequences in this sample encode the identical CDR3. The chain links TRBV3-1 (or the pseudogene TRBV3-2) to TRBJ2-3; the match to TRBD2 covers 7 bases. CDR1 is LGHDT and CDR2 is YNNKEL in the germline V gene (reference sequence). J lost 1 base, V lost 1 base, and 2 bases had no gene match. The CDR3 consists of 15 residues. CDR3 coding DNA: TGTGCCAGCAGCCAAGGGGCGGGAGGCACAGATACGCAGTATTTT. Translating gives CASSQGAGGTDTQYF.

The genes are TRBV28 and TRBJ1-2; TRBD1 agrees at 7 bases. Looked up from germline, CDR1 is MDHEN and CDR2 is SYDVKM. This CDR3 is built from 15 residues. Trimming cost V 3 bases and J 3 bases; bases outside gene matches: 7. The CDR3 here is CASSFLDRRHYGYTF. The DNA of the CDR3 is TGTGCCAGCAGTTTCTTGGACAGGAGACACTATGGCTACACCTTC.

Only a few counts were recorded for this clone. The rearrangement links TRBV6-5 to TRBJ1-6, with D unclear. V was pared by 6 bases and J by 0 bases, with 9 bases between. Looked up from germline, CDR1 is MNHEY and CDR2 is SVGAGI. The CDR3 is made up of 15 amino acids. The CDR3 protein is CASRAPSSYNSPLHF. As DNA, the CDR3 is TGTGCCAGCAGGGCCCCCAGCTCCTATAATTCACCCCTCCACTTT.

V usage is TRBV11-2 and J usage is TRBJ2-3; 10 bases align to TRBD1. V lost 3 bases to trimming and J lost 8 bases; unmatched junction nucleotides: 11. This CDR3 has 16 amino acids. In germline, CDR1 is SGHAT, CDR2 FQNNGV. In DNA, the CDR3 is TGTGCCAGCAGCTTCCGACAGGGGGCGGGGATAGGTACGCAGTATTTT. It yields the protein CASSFRQGAGIGTQYF.

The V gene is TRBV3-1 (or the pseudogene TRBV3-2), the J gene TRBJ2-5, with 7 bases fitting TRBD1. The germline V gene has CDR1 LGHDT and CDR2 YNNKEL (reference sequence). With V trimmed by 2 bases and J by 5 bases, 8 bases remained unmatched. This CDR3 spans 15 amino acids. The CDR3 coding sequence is TGTGCCAGCAGCCAAACGACAGGGATTCGGGAGACCCAGTACTTC. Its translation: CASSQTTGIRETQYF.

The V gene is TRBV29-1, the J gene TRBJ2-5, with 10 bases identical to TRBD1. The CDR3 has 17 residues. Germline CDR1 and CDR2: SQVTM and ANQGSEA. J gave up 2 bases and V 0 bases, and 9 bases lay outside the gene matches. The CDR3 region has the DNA TGCAGCGTTGAAGATCGCGATCGGACAGGGGGTCAAGAGACCCAGTACTTC. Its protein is CSVEDRDRTGGQETQYF.

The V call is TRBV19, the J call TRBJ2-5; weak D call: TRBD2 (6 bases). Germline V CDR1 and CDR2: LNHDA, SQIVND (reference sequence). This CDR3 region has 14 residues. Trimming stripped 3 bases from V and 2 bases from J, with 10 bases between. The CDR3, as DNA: TGTGCCAGTAGTATGGGGACTCTTCAAGAGACCCAGTACTTC. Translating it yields CASSMGTLQETQYF.

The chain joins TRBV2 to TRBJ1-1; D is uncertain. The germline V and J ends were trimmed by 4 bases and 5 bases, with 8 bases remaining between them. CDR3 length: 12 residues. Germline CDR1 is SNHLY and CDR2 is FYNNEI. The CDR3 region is CASSVLETEAFF. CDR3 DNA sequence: TGTGCCAGCAGTGTTTTAGAGACTGAAGCTTTCTTT.

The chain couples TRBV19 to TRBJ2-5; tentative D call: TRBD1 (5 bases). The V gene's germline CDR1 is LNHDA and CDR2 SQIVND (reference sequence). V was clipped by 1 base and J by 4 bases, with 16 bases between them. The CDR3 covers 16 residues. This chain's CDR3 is CASSIVPGSRRETQYF. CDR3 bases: TGTGCCAGTAGTATAGTTCCAGGGTCTCGAAGAGAGACCCAGTACTTC.

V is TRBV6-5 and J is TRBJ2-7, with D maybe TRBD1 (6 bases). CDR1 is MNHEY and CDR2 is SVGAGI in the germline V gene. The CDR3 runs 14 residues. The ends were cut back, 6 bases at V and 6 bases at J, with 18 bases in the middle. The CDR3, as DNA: TGTGCCAGCAGCCGCCCATCTGACAGGTCCGAGCAGTACTTC. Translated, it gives CASSRPSDRSEQYF.

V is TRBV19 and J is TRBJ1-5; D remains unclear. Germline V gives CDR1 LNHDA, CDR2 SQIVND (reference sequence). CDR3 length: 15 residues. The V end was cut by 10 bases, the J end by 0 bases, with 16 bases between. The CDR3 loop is CATRDLRYSNQPQHF. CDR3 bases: TGTGCCACCAGAGATTTGCGGTATAGCAATCAGCCCCAGCATTTT.

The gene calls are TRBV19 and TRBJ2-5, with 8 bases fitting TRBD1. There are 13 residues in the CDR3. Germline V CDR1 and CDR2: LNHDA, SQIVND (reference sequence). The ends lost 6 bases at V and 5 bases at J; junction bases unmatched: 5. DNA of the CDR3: TGTGCCAGTAGCCAGGGGGCTCGGGAGACCCAGTACTTC. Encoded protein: CASSQGARETQYF.

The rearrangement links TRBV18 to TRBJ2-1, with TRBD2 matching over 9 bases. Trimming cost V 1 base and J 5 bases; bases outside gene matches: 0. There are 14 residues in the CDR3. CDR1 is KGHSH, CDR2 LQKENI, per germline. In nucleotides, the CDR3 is TGTGCCAGCTCACCACTAGCGGGAGACAATGAGCAGTTCTTC. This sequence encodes CASSPLAGDNEQFF.

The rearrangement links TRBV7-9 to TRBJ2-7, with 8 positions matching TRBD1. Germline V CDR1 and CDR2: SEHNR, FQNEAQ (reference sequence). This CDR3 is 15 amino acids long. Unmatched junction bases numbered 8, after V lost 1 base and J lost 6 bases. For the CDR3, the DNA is TGTGCCAGCAGCTTAGTGACAGGGGCATCGTCCGAGCAGTACTTC. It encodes CASSLVTGASSEQYF. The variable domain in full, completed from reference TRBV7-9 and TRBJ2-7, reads DTGVSQNPRHKITKRGQNVTFRCDPISEHNRLYWYRQTLGQGPEFLTYFQNEAQLEKSRLLSDRFSAERPKGSFSTLEIQRTEQGDSAMYLCASSLVTGASSEQYFGPGTRLTVT.

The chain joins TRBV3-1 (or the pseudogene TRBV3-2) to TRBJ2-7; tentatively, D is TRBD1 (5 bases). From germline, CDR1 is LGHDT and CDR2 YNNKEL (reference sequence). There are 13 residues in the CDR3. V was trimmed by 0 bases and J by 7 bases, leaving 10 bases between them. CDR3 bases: TGTGCCAGCAGCCAAGATATGGGGCGAGAGCAGTACTTC. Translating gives CASSQDMGREQYF.

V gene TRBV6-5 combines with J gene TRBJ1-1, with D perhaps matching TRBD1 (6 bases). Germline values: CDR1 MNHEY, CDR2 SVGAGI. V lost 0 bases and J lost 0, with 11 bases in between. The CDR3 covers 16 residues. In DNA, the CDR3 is TGTGCCAGCAGTTACTCGACAGGTCCCATGAACACTGAAGCTTTCTTT. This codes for CASSYSTGPMNTEAFF.

CDR3 sequence: CASSIGQPRNTIYF. CDR3 in DNA: TGTGCCAGTAGTATTGGACAGCCTAGAAACACCATATATTTT. The J gene is TRBJ1-3, the V gene TRBV19; D possibly corresponds to TRBD1 (6 bases). This CDR3 has 14 amino acids. Germline V gene lookup returns CDR1 LNHDA and CDR2 SQIVND (reference sequence). Trimming stripped 3 bases from V and 5 bases from J, with 11 bases between.

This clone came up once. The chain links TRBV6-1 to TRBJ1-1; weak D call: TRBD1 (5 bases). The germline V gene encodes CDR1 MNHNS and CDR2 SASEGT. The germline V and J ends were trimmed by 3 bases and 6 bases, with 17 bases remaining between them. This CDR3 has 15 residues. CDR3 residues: CASSDHRRALAEAFF. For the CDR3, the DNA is TGTGCCAGCAGTGACCATCGCAGGGCCCTCGCTGAAGCTTTCTTT.

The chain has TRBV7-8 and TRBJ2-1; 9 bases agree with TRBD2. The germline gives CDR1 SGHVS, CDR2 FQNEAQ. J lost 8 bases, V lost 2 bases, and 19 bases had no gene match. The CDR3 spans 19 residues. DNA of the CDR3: TGTGCCAGCAGCTTAATGTCTCGGCCTAGCGGGATTCACCTCGATGAGCAGTTCTTC. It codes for CASSLMSRPSGIHLDEQFF.